The 20 T cell receptor beta chains below come from one sample, sequenced in a study of blood T cell repertoires in COVID-19. Using immunoSEQ multiplex PCR, the repertoire was profiled, and TCRdb retains in-frame clones only, with some absent. This table holds 90,000 or so clones, 86% found once. Sequencing used peripheral blood. These receptors were obtained from a man between 60 and 70 years old with acute or convalescent COVID-19.

The J gene is TRBJ2-3, the V gene TRBV9; 12 bases map to TRBD2. Germline CDR1 reads SGDLS; CDR2 reads YYNGEE. This CDR3 is built from 16 residues. The ends lost 3 bases at V and 4 bases at J; junction bases unmatched: 6. For the CDR3, the DNA is TGTGCCAGCAGCGAGCGACTAGCGGGAGTAGCAGATACGCAGTATTTT. Protein: CASSERLAGVADTQYF.

This chain uses TRBV7-2 with TRBJ2-3, with a tentative D call TRBD2 (6 bases). This CDR3 region has 15 residues. The V and J ends lost 3 bases and 0 bases respectively, with 10 bases between them. Germline values: CDR1 SGHTA, CDR2 FQGNSA. CDR3 nucleotide sequence: TGTGCCAGCAGCTTGTACGGGAGAAGCACAGATACGCAGTATTTT. Amino acid sequence: CASSLYGRSTDTQYF.

V usage is TRBV18 and J usage is TRBJ1-5; possibly TRBD1 for D (6 bases). The V gene's germline CDR1 is KGHSH and CDR2 LQKENI. This CDR3 region has 15 residues. Trimming stripped 6 bases from V and 4 bases from J, with 16 bases between. CDR3 bases: TGTGCCAGCTCCCCAATAGGGGACACAAATCAGCCCCAGCATTTT. Its translation: CASSPIGDTNQPQHF.

The chain joins TRBV13 to TRBJ2-4; no definite D call. This CDR3 has 14 residues. The V gene lost 0 bases and the J gene lost 6 bases, with 9 bases spanning the gap. Germline CDR1 PRHDT, CDR2 FYEKMQ (reference sequence). The CDR3 sequence is CASSLGLMRNIQYF. The CDR3 DNA sequence: TGTGCCAGCAGCTTAGGCCTTATGAGAAACATTCAGTACTTC.

Only a few counts were recorded for this clone. The rearrangement joins TRBV19 to TRBJ1-5, with 7 bases aligning to TRBD1. With V trimmed by 5 bases and J by 4 bases, 11 bases remained unmatched. The length of the CDR3 is 16 residues. Looked up from germline, CDR1 is LNHDA and CDR2 is SQIVND (reference sequence). The CDR3 spells CASSRRLGTDNQPQHF. CDR3 coding DNA: TGTGCCAGTAGTCGCCGTCTCGGGACAGATAATCAGCCCCAGCATTTT.

The V gene is TRBV30, the J gene TRBJ1-5, with D tentatively TRBD1 (5 bases). Trimming removed 0 bases from V and 7 bases from J, with 16 bases in between. Germline V lookup: CDR1 GTSNPN, CDR2 SVGIG (reference sequence). CDR3 length: 15 residues. CDR3 nucleotides: TGTGCCTGGAGTGTAACCGGGACTGCTAGGCAGCCCCAGCATTTT. As protein: CAWSVTGTARQPQHF. The complete variable domain, with remaining parts taken from reference TRBV30 and TRBJ1-5, reads SQTIHQWPATLVQPVGSPLSLECTVEGTSNPNLYWYRQAAGRGLQLLFYSVGIGQISSEVPQNLSASRPQDRQFILSSKKLLLSDSGFYLCAWSVTGTARQPQHFGDGTRLSIL.

This clone was picked up a small number of times. The chain links TRBV11-2 to TRBJ1-2; D call uncertain. The CDR3 has 14 amino acids. The germline V gene has CDR1 SGHAT and CDR2 FQNNGV. Trimming shortened V by 5 bases and J by 4 bases, and 14 bases separated the two germline ends. In DNA form, the CDR3 reads TGTGCCAGCAGCCCCGCGGCGGAACGCTATGGCTACACCTTC. Its translation is CASSPAAERYGYTF. Full variable domain (outside the CDR3, taken from reference TRBV11-2 and TRBJ1-2): EAGVAQSPRYKIIEKRQSVAFWCNPISGHATLYWYQQILGQGPKLLIQFQNNGVVDDSQLPKDRFSAERLKGVDSTLKIQPAKLEDSAVYLCASSPAAERYGYTFGSGTRLTVV.

The V and J genes are TRBV28 and TRBJ1-1; 8 nucleotides align to TRBD1. V lost 3 bases to trimming and J lost 1 base; unmatched junction nucleotides: 7. This CDR3 spans 16 amino acids. The germline V gene has CDR1 MDHEN and CDR2 SYDVKM. As DNA, the CDR3 is TGTGCCAGCAGTTTCGTCCAGGGGGCCCCGAACACTGAAGCTTTCTTT. Encoded protein: CASSFVQGAPNTEAFF.

The rearrangement uses TRBV30 and TRBJ1-2; 8 bases line up with TRBD1. The CDR3 sequence is 17 residues long. V lost 0 bases and J lost 3; bases outside the gene matches: 12. Germline-derived CDR1 and CDR2 are GTSNPN and SVGIG (reference sequence). CDR3 loop: CAWSVTGRTGPYYGYTF. CDR3 bases: TGTGCCTGGAGTGTAACGGGGCGGACAGGGCCCTACTATGGCTACACCTTC.

The chain has TRBV2 and TRBJ1-5; TRBD1 might be the D (6 bases). The CDR3 is made up of 14 amino acids. V was shortened by 8 bases and J by 0 bases, with 11 bases between the two germline ends. The germline V gene has CDR1 SNHLY and CDR2 FYNNEI. The DNA for the CDR3 is TGTGCCAGCGAGGACAGCTATAGCAATCAGCCCCAGCATTTT. Amino acid sequence: CASEDSYSNQPQHF. The variable domain in full, with the rest retrieved from reference TRBV2 and TRBJ1-5, is EPEVTQTPSHQVTQMGQEVILRCVPISNHLYFYWYRQILGQKVEFLVSFYNNEISEKSEIFDDQFSVERPDGSNFTLKIRSTKLEDSAMYFCASEDSYSNQPQHFGDGTRLSIL.

The chain has TRBV18 and TRBJ1-2; no clear D gene. The CDR3 loop spans 13 amino acids. Germline V lookup: CDR1 KGHSH, CDR2 LQKENI. Trimming stripped 2 bases from V and 7 bases from J, with 11 bases between. The CDR3 loop reads CASSPDSVSGYTF. The CDR3 region has the DNA TGTGCCAGCTCACCAGACTCCGTGAGTGGCTACACCTTC. Full variable domain (missing parts from reference TRBV18 and TRBJ1-2): NAGVMQNPRHLVRRRGQEARLRCSPMKGHSHVYWYRQLPEEGLKFMVYLQKENIIDESGMPKERFSAEFPKEGPSILRIQQVVRGDSAAYFCASSPDSVSGYTFGSGTRLTVV.

The V call is TRBV27, the J call TRBJ1-2; TRBD1 aligns across 7 bases. The CDR3 covers 13 residues. The V gene's germline CDR1 is MNHEY and CDR2 SMNVEV (reference sequence). V lost 6 bases and J lost 8; bases outside the gene matches: 9. CDR3 sequence reads: CASSQDRVGGYTF. CDR3 sequence (DNA): TGTGCCAGCAGCCAAGACAGGGTGGGCGGCTACACCTTC.

The chain uses TRBV30 and TRBJ2-7; TRBD1 agrees at 8 bases. With V trimmed by 2 bases and J by 2 bases, 5 bases remained unmatched. Germline assignment: CDR1 GTSNPN and CDR2 SVGIG (reference sequence). The CDR3 is 14 residues long. This CDR3 reads CAWSLGQATYEQYF. CDR3 sequence (DNA): TGTGCCTGGAGTTTGGGACAGGCCACCTACGAGCAGTACTTC.

V and J are TRBV5-8 and TRBJ2-3, with 9 bases identical to TRBD1. V shed 3 bases and J 5 bases; nucleotides not matched to a gene: 4. This CDR3 has 14 amino acids. Germline CDR1 reads SGHTS; CDR2 reads YDEGEE. CDR3 sequence reads: CASSYGTGRDTQYF. The CDR3 DNA reads TGTGCCAGCAGCTATGGGACAGGGAGAGATACGCAGTATTTT.

The chain links TRBV28 to TRBJ1-2; 9 bases are shared with TRBD1. Unmatched junction bases numbered 12, after V lost 6 bases and J lost 4 bases. Germline assignment: CDR1 MDHEN and CDR2 SYDVKM. The CDR3 sequence is 16 residues long. CDR3 coding DNA: TGTGCCAGCAGCACCTTCGGACAGGGGTTCTCCTATGGCTACACCTTC. Protein sequence: CASSTFGQGFSYGYTF.

V and J are TRBV30 and TRBJ1-4; 9 bases are shared with TRBD1. The J segment lost 5 bases and the V segment lost 4 bases, leaving 2 bases of the junction unmatched. The germline CDR1 and CDR2 sequences are GTSNPN and SVGIG (reference sequence). The CDR3 runs to 13 residues. The CDR3 loop is CAWNRGPNEKLFF. Written as DNA, the CDR3 is TGTGCCTGGAACAGGGGGCCAAATGAAAAACTGTTTTTT.

The chain recombines TRBV30 with TRBJ1-1; TRBD1 matches 7 bases. Germline V CDR1 and CDR2: GTSNPN, SVGIG (reference sequence). V shed 0 bases, J shed 4 bases, and the junction held 8 bases outside the gene matches. This CDR3 region has 15 residues. CDR3 DNA: TGTGCCTGGAGTGTAACAGGGGCACTAGGCACTGAAGCTTTCTTT. Protein sequence: CAWSVTGALGTEAFF. Together with reference TRBV30 and TRBJ1-1, the CDR3 gives the full variable domain: SQTIHQWPATLVQPVGSPLSLECTVEGTSNPNLYWYRQAAGRGLQLLFYSVGIGQISSEVPQNLSASRPQDRQFILSSKKLLLSDSGFYLCAWSVTGALGTEAFFGQGTRLTVV.

The genes are TRBV27 and TRBJ2-1; TRBD1 might be the D (6 bases). This CDR3 is built from 16 residues. Between the trimmed V and J ends, which lost 1 base and 7 bases, there was a span of 17 bases. CDR1 is MNHEY, CDR2 SMNVEV, per germline (reference sequence). CDR3 DNA: TGTGCCAGCAGTTTATGGGCGGCGGACAGACTTAATGAGCAGTTCTTC. Its protein is CASSLWAADRLNEQFF.

The CDR3, as DNA: TGTGCCACCAGTGATTCCGGGAGGGCCAAGGATGAGCAGTTCTTC. It encodes CATSDSGRAKDEQFF. The V and J genes are TRBV24-1 and TRBJ2-1; 8 bases are a match to TRBD2. The CDR3 runs 15 residues. The germline V gene has CDR1 KGHDR and CDR2 SFDVKD. Trimming removed 2 bases from V and 8 bases from J; junction bases left unmatched: 7.

The chain uses TRBV5-1 and TRBJ1-2; TRBD1 aligns across 12 bases. CDR1 is SGHRS, CDR2 YFSETQ, per germline. The ends lost 4 bases at V and 8 bases at J; junction bases unmatched: 9. CDR3 length equals 15 residues. In nucleotides, the CDR3 is TGCGCCAGCAGCGTAACGGGACAGGGGGCAAGAGGCTACACCTTC. Its translation is CASSVTGQGARGYTF.